This T cell receptor beta chain was observed in a study of cytomegalovirus exposure and HLA in healthy donors. This CDR3 region has 16 residues. V dropped 1 base and J dropped 5 bases, with 16 bases sitting between them. From germline, CDR1 is LGHNA and CDR2 YSLEER. Study-wide results and caveats: Reported performance of the classifier showed diagnosis of cytomegalovirus status with high specificity and sensitivity. Specific recognition of CMV antigens was confirmed in vitro for three chains (all CMV-associated). 150 to 200 TCR beta chains were listed as cytomegalovirus-associated.

The study drew the donors from its approximately 130-subject validation cohort, separate from the 666-subject first cohort. Concerning this clone itself: Its antigen is not identified.

Assay: immunoSEQ multiplex PCR; the TCRdb copy retains only in-frame clones and omits some. The sample holds about 56,000 clones, approximately 92% seen once. This TCR was recovered from a woman aged 18-30 years in good health and CMV-seronegative. The sequenced sample consisted of PBMCs. V usage is TRBV4-3 and J usage is TRBJ2-3, with D perhaps TRBD1 (6 bases). In DNA, the CDR3 is TGCGCCAGCAGCCAAGGAACCGGCAGGGGTGGAGATACGCAGTATTTT. This sequence encodes CASSQGTGRGGDTQYF.